This T cell receptor beta chain is from a study of T cell responses to AZD1222 COVID-19 vaccine (dated by TCRdb to 2020 to 2022). For context, the study as a whole: TCR sequencing was performed for about 250 trial participants, of whom some 200 were given two doses of AZD1222 and some 25 were given two doses of MenACWY control vaccine. Trial participants were enrolled by age into 18-55, 56-69 and 70-plus year subgroups, with 148, 28 and 57 TCR-sequenced participants respectively. Overall study results and their limits: A significant rise in spike-specific TCR breadth and depth was observed after two AZD1222 doses relative to day 0 and relative to MenACWY recipients. The whole spike protein was spanned by vaccine-associated CD4 TCRs, and dominant responses were seen in regions 160-218 and 743-854. Epitopes outside the regions mutated in the B.1.351 and B.1.1.7 variants were reportedly recognized by nearly half of the unique spike-specific TCRs. The 56-69-year group was small, and its depth increase did not reach significance, likely because of low power. Because no samples from the day 14 peak response were available, repertoires could be characterized only after the peak T cell response. Participants were mostly white British and included more females than males, and it was suggested by the authors that clonal diversity may have been underestimated. Conclusions about previously exposed vaccinees are limited, since just a handful of AZD1222 recipients were seropositive for SARS-CoV-2 at baseline.

Notes on this clone: The antigen it binds to is not known. No qualities accompany the bases; no much larger clone lies one base away.

V is reduced by 1 base and J by 4 bases, leaving a spacing of 6 bases between them. Per the germline V gene, SGDLS is the CDR1 and YYNGEE is the CDR2. Its CDR3 holds 13 amino acids, cysteine through phenylalanine. Here the CDR3 DNA is all that survives: 39 bases in frame from base 1. The CDR3 regions of human TCRbeta chains were analyzed by immunosequencing. The authors' analysis ran thus. Repertoire TCRs were checked for matches against a reference library of SARS-CoV-2-specific TCRs that had been generated using the MIRA antigen-specificity platform. Breadth was defined as the fraction of unique TCRs that were SARS-CoV-2-associated. Depth was defined as the fraction of total T cells that were SARS-CoV-2-associated. Using the MIRA data, each spike-specific TCR was assigned both to the spike region to which the TCR was reactive and to a CD4 or CD8 class. Log10-transformed breadth and depth values were compared by one-way ANOVA with Sidak's multiple comparisons tests. TCRdb limited this immuneACCESS table to in-frame rearrangements with V and J called. A share of clones is missing; checked studies link under half to unresolved V genes, and the rest is unexplained. D and trimming were read from the DNA, whereas the V and J calls and clone size are those reported in that table. Across this sample there are 70,000 to 95,000 clones, with more than 85% seen only once. Of the sample, roughly 8% falls within the top ten clones.

This specimen's time point label, interpreted: about 28 days (+/-7) after the second vaccine dose. Because spike-specific TCR depth and breadth did not differ between the two schedules, AZD1222 recipients who got a second dose at roughly 4 weeks were pooled with those who got a second dose at roughly 12 weeks. Vaccinee samples were obtained from the UK trials COV001 and COV002, which included a single-blind randomized controlled phase 2/3 trial of AZD1222 (ChAdOx1 nCoV-19) in healthy adults. For TCRbeta chain sequencing, PBMC samples were collected from trial participants at day 0 and at day 28 after the second dose.

This sample comprised peripheral blood, obtained 28 days after the second AZD1222 dose. The source is an adult who received the AZD1222 COVID-19 vaccine. The sequence joins TRBV9 to TRBJ2-1; too little of a D gene remains to name it. CDR3 sequence: CASSVSPYNEQFF. The DNA sequence reads TGTGCCAGCAGCGTATCGCCTTACAATGAGCAGTTCTTC.